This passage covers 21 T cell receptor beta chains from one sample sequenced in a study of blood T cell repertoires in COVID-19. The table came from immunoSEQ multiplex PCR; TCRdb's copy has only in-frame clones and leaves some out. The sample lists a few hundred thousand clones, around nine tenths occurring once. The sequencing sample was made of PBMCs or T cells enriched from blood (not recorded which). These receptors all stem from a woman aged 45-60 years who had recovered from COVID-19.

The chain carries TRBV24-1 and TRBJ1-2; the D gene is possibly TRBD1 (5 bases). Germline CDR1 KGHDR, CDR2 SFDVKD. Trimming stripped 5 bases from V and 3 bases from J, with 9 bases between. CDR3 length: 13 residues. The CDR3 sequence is CATSGGSDYGYTF. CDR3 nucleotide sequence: TGTGCCACCAGTGGGGGCAGCGACTATGGCTACACCTTC.

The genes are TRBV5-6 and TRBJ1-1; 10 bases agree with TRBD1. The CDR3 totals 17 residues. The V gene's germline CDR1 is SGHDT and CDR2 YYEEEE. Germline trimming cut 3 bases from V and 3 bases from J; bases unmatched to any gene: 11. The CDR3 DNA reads TGTGCCAGCAGCTGGTCCCGGGACAGGGGCGCAGACACTGAAGCTTTCTTT. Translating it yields CASSWSRDRGADTEAFF.

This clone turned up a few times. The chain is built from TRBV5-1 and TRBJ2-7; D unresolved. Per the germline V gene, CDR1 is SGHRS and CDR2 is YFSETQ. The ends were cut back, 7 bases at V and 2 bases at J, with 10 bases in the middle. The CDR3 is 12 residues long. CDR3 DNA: TGCGCCAGCGCAACAGAAGCCTACGAGCAGTACTTC. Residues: CASATEAYEQYF.

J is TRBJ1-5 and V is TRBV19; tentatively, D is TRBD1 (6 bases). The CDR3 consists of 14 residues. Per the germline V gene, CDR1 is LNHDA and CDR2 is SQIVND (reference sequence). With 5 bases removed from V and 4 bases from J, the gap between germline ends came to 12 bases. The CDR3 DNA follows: TGTGCCAGTAGTCTTAGACAGGCGAATCAGCCCCAGCATTTT. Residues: CASSLRQANQPQHF.

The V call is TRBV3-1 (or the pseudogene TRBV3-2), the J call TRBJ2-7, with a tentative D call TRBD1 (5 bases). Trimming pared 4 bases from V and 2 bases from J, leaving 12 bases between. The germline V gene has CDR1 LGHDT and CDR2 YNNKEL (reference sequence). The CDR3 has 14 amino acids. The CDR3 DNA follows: TGTGCCAGCAGCCCCTTGGGGCCTACCTACGAGCAGTACTTC. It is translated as CASSPLGPTYEQYF.

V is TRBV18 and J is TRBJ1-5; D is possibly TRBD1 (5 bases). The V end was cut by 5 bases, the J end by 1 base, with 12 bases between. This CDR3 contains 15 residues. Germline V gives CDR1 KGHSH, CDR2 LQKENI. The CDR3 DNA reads TGTGCCAGCTCAACTACAGGTCCCAGCAATCAGCCCCAGCATTTT. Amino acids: CASSTTGPSNQPQHF.

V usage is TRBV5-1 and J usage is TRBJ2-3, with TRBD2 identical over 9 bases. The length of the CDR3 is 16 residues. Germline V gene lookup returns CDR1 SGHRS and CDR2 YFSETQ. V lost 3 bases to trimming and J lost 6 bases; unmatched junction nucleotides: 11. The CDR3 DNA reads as TGCGCCAGCAGCTGGGCCGGGACTAGCCTCGTTGATACGCAGTATTTT. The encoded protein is CASSWAGTSLVDTQYF.

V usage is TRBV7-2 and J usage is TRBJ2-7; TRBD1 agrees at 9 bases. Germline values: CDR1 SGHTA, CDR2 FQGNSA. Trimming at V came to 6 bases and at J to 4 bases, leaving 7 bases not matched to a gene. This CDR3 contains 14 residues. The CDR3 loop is CASRQWDRDYEQYF. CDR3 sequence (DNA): TGTGCCAGCAGACAGTGGGACAGGGATTACGAGCAGTACTTC.

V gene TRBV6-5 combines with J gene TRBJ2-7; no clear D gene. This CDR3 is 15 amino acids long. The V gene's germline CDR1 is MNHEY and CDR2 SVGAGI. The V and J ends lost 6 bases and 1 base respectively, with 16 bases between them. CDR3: CASRSYSFGSYEQYF. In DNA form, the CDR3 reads TGTGCCAGCAGGAGTTACAGTTTCGGTTCCTACGAGCAGTACTTC.

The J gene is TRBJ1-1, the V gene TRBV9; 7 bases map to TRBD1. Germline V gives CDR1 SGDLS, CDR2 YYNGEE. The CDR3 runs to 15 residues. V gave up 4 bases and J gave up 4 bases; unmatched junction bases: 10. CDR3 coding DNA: TGTGCCAGCAGCCCGAGTTCAGGGGGTTTCACTGAAGCTTTCTTT. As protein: CASSPSSGGFTEAFF.

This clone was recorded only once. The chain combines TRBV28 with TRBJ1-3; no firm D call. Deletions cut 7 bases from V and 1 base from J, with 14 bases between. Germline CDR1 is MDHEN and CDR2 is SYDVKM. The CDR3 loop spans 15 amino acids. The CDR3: CASNVGGYSGNTIYF. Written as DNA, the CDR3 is TGTGCCAGCAACGTAGGCGGTTATTCTGGAAACACCATATATTTT.

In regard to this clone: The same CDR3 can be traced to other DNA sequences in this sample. The DNA of the CDR3 is TGTGCCAGCAGTCGGACAGCAAGCTACGAGCAGTACTTC. Its protein product is CASSRTASYEQYF. The chain employs TRBV27 and TRBJ2-7; possibly TRBD1 for D (6 bases). Trimming stripped 5 bases from V and 3 bases from J, with 11 bases between. Germline V lookup: CDR1 MNHEY, CDR2 SMNVEV (reference sequence). The CDR3 is made up of 13 amino acids.

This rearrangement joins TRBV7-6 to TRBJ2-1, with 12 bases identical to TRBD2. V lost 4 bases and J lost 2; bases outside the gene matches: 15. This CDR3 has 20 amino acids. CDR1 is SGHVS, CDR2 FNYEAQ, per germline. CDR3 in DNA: TGTGCCAGCAGCTACGGCCCCGGGACTAGCGGGCCCGGGACCTACAATGAGCAGTTCTTC. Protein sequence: CASSYGPGTSGPGTYNEQFF.

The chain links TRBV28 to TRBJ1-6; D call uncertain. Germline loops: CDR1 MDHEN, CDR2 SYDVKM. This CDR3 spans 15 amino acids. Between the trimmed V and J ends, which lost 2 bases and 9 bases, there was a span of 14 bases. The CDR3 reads CASSLRWIGFSPLHF. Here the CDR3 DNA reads TGTGCCAGCAGTTTACGGTGGATCGGGTTTTCACCCCTCCACTTT. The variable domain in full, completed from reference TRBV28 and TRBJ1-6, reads DVKVTQSSRYLVKRTGEKVFLECVQDMDHENMFWYRQDPGLGLRLIYFSYDVKMKEKGDIPEGYSVSREKKERFSLILESASTNQTSMYLCASSLRWIGFSPLHFGNGTRLTVT.

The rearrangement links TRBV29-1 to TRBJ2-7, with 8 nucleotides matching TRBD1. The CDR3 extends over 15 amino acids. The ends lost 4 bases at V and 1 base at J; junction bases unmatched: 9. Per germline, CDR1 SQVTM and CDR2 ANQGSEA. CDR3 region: CSVVDPDRASYEQYF. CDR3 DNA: TGCAGCGTTGTCGACCCGGACAGGGCGTCCTACGAGCAGTACTTC.

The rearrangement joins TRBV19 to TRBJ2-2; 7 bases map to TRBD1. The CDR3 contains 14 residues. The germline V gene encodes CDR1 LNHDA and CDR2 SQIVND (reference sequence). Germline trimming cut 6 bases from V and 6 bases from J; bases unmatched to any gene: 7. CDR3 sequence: CASRPDRDAGELFF. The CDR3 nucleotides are TGTGCCAGTAGACCAGACAGGGACGCCGGGGAGCTGTTTTTT.

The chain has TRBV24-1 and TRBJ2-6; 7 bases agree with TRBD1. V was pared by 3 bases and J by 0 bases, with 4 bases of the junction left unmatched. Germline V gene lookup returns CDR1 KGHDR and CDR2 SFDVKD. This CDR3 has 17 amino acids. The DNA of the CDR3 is TGTGCCACCAGTGATAAGACAGGGACCTCTGGGGCCAACGTCCTGACTTTC. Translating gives CATSDKTGTSGANVLTF.

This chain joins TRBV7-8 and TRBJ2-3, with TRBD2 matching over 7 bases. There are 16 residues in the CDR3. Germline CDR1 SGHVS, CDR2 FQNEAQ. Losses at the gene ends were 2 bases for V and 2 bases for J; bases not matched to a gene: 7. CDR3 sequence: CASSLSRTSTTDTQYF. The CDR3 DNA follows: TGTGCCAGCAGCTTATCTCGGACTAGTACCACAGATACGCAGTATTTT.

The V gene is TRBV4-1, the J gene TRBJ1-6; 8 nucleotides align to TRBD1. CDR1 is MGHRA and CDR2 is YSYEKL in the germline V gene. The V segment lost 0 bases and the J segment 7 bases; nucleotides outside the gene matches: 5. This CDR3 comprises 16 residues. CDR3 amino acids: CASSQDIDRGNSPLHF. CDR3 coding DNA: TGCGCCAGCAGCCAAGACATCGACAGGGGAAATTCACCCCTCCACTTT.

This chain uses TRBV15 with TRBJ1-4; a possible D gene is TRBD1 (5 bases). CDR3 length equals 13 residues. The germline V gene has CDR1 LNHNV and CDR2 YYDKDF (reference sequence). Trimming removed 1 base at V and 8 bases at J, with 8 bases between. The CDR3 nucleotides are TGTGCCACCAGCAGAGGGGAGGGGGAAAAACTGTTTTTT. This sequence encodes CATSRGEGEKLFF.

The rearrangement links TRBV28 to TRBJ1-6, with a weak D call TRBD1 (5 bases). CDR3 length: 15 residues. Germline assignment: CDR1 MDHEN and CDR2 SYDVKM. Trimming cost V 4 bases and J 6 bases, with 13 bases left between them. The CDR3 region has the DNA TGTGCCAGCAGTTCCCTACGGGGGTCTAATTCACCCCTCCACTTT. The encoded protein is CASSSLRGSNSPLHF. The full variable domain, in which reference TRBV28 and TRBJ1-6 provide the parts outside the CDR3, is DVKVTQSSRYLVKRTGEKVFLECVQDMDHENMFWYRQDPGLGLRLIYFSYDVKMKEKGDIPEGYSVSREKKERFSLILESASTNQTSMYLCASSSLRGSNSPLHFGNGTRLTVT.